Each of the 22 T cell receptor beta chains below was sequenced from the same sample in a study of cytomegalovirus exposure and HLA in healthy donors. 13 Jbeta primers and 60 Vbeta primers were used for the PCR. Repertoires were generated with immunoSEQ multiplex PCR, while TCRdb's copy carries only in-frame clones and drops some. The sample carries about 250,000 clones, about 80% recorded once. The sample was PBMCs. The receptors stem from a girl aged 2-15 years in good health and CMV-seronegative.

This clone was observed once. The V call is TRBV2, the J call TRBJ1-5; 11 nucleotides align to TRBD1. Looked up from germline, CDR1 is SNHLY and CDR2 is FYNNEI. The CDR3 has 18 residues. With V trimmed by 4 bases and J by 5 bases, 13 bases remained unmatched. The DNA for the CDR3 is TGTGCCAGCAGTGGACCTCCGGGACAGGGGGAGCTCTATCAGCCCCAGCATTTT. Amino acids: CASSGPPGQGELYQPQHF.

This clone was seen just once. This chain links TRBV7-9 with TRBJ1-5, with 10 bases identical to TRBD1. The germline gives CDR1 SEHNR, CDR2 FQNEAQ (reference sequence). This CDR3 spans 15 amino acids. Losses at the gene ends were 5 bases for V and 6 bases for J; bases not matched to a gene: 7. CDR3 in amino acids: CASSPGTGAGQPQHF. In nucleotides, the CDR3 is TGTGCCAGCAGCCCCGGGACAGGGGCCGGTCAGCCCCAGCATTTT. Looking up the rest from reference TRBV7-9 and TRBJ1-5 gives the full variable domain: DTGVSQNPRHKITKRGQNVTFRCDPISEHNRLYWYRQTLGQGPEFLTYFQNEAQLEKSRLLSDRFSAERPKGSFSTLEIQRTEQGDSAMYLCASSPGTGAGQPQHFGDGTRLSIL.

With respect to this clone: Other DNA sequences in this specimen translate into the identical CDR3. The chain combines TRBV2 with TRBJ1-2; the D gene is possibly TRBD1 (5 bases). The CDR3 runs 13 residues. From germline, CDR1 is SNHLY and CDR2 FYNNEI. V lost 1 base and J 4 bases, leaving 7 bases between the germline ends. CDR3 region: CASSEGGGYGYTF. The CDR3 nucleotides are TGTGCCAGCAGTGAAGGGGGGGGCTATGGCTACACCTTC.

Here the CDR3 DNA reads TGTGCCAGCAGCACAGGGGCTCGCGGCTACACCTTC. As protein: CASSTGARGYTF. The chain carries TRBV7-9 and TRBJ1-2; TRBD1 aligns across 7 bases. The V segment lost 5 bases and the J segment 8 bases; nucleotides outside the gene matches: 5. This CDR3 region has 12 residues. CDR1 and CDR2 (germline): SEHNR, FQNEAQ (reference sequence).

For the CDR3, the DNA is TGTGCCAGCAGACTCGAGGGAACTGAAGCTTTCTTT. Translation: CASRLEGTEAFF. The chain uses TRBV7-9 and TRBJ1-1, with D unclear. Germline loops: CDR1 SEHNR, CDR2 FQNEAQ (reference sequence). Deletions cut 6 bases from V and 5 bases from J, with 10 bases between. This CDR3 contains 12 residues.

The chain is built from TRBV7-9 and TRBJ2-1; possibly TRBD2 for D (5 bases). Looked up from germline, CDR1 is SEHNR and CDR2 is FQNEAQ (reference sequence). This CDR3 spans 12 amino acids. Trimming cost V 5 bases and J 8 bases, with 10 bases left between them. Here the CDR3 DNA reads TGTGCCAGCAGCCAGCTAGCCGATGAGCAGTTCTTC. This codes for CASSQLADEQFF.

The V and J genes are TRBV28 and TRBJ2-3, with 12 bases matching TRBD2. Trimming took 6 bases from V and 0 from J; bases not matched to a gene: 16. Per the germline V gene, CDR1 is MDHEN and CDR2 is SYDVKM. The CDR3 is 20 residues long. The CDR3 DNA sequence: TGTGCCAGCAGCTTAGGACTAGCGGGACTCAGGGAGGGGAGCACAGATACGCAGTATTTT. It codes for CASSLGLAGLREGSTDTQYF.

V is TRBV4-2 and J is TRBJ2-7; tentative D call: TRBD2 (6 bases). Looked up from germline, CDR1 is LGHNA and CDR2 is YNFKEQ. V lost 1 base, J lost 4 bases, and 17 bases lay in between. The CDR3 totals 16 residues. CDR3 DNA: TGTGCCAGCAGCCAAGTAGTAGGGACTTATTCTTACGAGCAGTACTTC. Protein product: CASSQVVGTYSYEQYF.

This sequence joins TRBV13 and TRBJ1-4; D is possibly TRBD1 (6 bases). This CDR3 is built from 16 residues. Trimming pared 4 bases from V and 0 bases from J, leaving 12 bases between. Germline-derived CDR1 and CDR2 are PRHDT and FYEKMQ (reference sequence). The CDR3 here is CASSYREYATNEKLFF. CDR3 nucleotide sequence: TGTGCCAGCAGCTACAGGGAGTATGCAACTAATGAAAAACTGTTTTTT.

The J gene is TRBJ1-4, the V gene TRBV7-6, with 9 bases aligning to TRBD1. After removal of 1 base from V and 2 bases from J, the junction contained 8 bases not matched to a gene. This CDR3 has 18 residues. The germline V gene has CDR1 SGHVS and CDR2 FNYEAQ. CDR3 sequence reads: CASSLDPDRGTTNEKLFF. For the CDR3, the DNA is TGTGCCAGCAGCTTAGACCCCGACAGGGGGACGACTAATGAAAAACTGTTTTTT.

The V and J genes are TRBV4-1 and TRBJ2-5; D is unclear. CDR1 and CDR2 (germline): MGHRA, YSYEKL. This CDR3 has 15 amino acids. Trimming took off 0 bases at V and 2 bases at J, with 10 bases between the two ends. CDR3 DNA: TGCGCCAGCAGCCAAGATGGGCAGGAACAAGAGACCCAGTACTTC. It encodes CASSQDGQEQETQYF.

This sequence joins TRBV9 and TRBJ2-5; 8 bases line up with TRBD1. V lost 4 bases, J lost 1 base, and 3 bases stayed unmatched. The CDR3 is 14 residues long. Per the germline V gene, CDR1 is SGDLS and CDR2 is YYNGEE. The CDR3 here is CASSIQGGQETQYF. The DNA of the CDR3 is TGTGCCAGCAGCATACAGGGGGGCCAAGAGACCCAGTACTTC.

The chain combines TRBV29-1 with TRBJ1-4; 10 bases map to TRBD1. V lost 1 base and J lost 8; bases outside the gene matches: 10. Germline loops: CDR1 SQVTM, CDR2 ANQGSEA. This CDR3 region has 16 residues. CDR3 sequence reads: CSVEAFGTGAREKLFF. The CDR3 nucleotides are TGCAGCGTTGAAGCCTTCGGGACAGGGGCTAGAGAAAAACTGTTTTTT. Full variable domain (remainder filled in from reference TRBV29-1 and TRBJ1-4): SAVISQKPSRDICQRGTSLTIQCQVDSQVTMMFWYRQQPGQSLTLIATANQGSEATYESGFVIDKFPISRPNLTFSTLTVSNMSPEDSSIYLCSVEAFGTGAREKLFFGSGTQLSVL.

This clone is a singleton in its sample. As DNA, the CDR3 is TGTGCCAGCAGCTACCTGAGGATGGTCCTCACTGAAGCTTTCTTT. It is translated as CASSYLRMVLTEAFF. The gene calls are TRBV6-5 and TRBJ1-1, with D hard to call. This CDR3 region has 15 residues. CDR1 and CDR2 from the germline V gene are MNHEY and SVGAGI. Trimming cost V 6 bases and J 4 bases, with 18 bases left between them.

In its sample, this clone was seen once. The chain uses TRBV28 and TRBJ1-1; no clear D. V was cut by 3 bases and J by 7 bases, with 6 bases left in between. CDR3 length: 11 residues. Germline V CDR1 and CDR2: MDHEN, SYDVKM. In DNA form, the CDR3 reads TGTGCCAGCAGTTTCCGGTTTGAAGCTTTCTTT. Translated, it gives CASSFRFEAFF.

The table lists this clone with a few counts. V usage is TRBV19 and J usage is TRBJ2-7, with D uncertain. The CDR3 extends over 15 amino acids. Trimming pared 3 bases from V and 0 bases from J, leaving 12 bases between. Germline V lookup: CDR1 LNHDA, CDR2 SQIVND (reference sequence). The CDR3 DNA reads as TGTGCCAGTAGTATCGCCTACGCCGACTCCTACGAGCAGTACTTC. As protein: CASSIAYADSYEQYF.

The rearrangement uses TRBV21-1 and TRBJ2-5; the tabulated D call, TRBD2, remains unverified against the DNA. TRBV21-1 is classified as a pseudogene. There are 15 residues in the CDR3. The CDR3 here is CASSKLPSGQETQYF. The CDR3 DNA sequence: TGTGCCAGCAGCAAATTGCCTAGCGGCCAAGAGACCCAGTACTTC.

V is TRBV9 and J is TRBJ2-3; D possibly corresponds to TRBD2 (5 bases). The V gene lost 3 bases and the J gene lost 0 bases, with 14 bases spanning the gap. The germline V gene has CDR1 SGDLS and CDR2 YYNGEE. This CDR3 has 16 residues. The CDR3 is CASSDSGRTSTDTQYF. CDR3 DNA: TGTGCCAGCAGCGATAGTGGCAGGACTAGCACAGATACGCAGTATTTT.

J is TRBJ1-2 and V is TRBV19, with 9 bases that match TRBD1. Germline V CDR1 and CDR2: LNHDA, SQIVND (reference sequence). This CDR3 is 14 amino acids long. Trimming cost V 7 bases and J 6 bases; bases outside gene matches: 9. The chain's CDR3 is CASTKDRGYDGYTF. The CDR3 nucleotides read TGTGCCAGTACCAAGGACAGGGGATATGATGGCTACACCTTC.

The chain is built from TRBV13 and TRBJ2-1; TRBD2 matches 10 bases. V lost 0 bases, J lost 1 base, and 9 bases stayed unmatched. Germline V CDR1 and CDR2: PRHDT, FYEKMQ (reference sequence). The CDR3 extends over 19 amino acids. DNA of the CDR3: TGTGCCAGCAGCTTAGGGGTAGCGGGGGGCCTAATATCCTACAATGAGCAGTTCTTC. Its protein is CASSLGVAGGLISYNEQFF.

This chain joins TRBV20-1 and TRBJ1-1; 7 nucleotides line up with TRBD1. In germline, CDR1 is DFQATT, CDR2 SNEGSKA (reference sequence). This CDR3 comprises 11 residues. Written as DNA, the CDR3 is TGCAGCCCGAAGGGGGCCACTGAAGCTTTCTTT. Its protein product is CSPKGATEAFF.

The CDR3 DNA reads TGTGCCAGCAGCCGTACGGGACTCGTCTACAATGAGCAGTTCTTC. Translated: CASSRTGLVYNEQFF. The J gene is TRBJ2-1, the V gene TRBV13; possibly TRBD2 for D (6 bases). This CDR3 contains 15 residues. V gave up 5 bases and J gave up 3 bases, with 14 bases separating them. The germline gives CDR1 PRHDT, CDR2 FYEKMQ (reference sequence).